This T cell receptor (beta chain) comes out of a study of blood T cells in healthy people across ages. CDR1 is SGHRS, CDR2 YFSETQ, per germline. V dropped 3 bases and J dropped 1; count of bases not matched to a gene: 10. This CDR3 is 17 amino acids long. This clonotype was counted only a few times. It was with a sample-barcoded 5' primer and a J-beta primer mix that a second PCR of about 6 to 12 cycles was run. Using its own MiXCR run on the 5' RACE reads, TCRdb lists one record per CDR3 protein. The sample records fewer than 1 million distinct CDR3 sequences, approximately 44% being singletons. The sequenced sample consisted of blood. This TCR came from a man between 60 and 70 years old in good health. The genes are TRBV5-1 and TRBJ2-3; TRBD1 matches 8 bases. CDR3 residues: CASSSGTGHWGTDTQYF. The CDR3 coding sequence is TGCGCCAGCAGCTCCGGGACAGGACACTGGGGCACAGATACGCAGTATTTT. Full variable domain (outside the CDR3, taken from reference TRBV5-1 and TRBJ2-3): KAGVTQTPRYLIKTRGQQVTLSCSPISGHRSVSWYQQTPGQGLQFLFEYFSETQRNKGNFPGRFSGRQFSNSRSEMNVSTLELGDSALYLCASSSGTGHWGTDTQYFGPGTRLTVL.